This section outlines one T cell receptor (beta chain) sequence together with its context. Its antigen is currently unknown. The data were obtained in a study of blood T cells in healthy people across ages. Study-level points and caveats: Long-lived donors carried more naive CD4+ cells and greater diversity than aged donors. When one million T cells were used, diversity estimates were thought to be underestimates. The fall in TCR beta diversity per million T cells was roughly linear with age.

Germline loops: CDR1 LGHNA, CDR2 YNFKEQ. CDR3 size: 18 residues. J lost 3 bases, V lost 1 base, and 9 bases had no gene match. The use of a sample-barcoded 5' primer and a J-beta primer mix characterized a second PCR of about 7 to 12 cycles. Any given sample supplied a minimum of 2.5 million CDR3-containing paired-end reads. TCRdb called the 5' RACE reads again in MiXCR, with one record for every CDR3 protein. The data show 1,100,000 or so distinct CDR3 sequences, less than 50% seen once. The V call is TRBV4-2, the J call TRBJ2-1; TRBD1 agrees at 10 bases. The sample comprised blood. This receptor was obtained from a woman in her sixties in good health. The CDR3 DNA reads as TGTGCCAGCAGCCAAGTCGGTATCGGACAGGGGGGCTACAATGAGCAGTTCTTC. It specifies CASSQVGIGQGGYNEQFF.